The entry below gives a single T cell receptor (beta chain) sequence along with its context. TCRdb independently ran MiXCR on the RT-PCR reads; one entry per CDR3 protein. The data contain more than 600,000 distinct CDR3 sequences, approximately 15% of them singletons. In germline, CDR1 is DFQATT, CDR2 SNEGSKA (reference sequence). This CDR3 comprises 14 residues. The V segment lost 2 bases and the J segment 4 bases; nucleotides outside the gene matches: 5. The rearrangement uses TRBV20-1 and TRBJ1-2, with TRBD1 matching over 9 bases. The sequencing sample was made of memory CD4+ T cells from blood. This receptor was taken from a female donor in good health, serving as a healthy control. The CDR3 loop reads CSARTQGAFYGYTF. In DNA, the CDR3 is TGCAGTGCTAGAACACAGGGGGCATTCTATGGCTACACCTTC.